This T cell receptor (beta chain) was sequenced for a study of cytomegalovirus exposure and HLA in healthy donors. Study-wide findings and caveats: A later analysis associated approximately 17,000 TCR beta sequences with HLA alleles at a 0.05 false discovery rate. TCR beta chains associated with HLA were, in a later analysis, more clonally expanded than equally common others.

Comment on this clone: The antigen remains undetermined.

V gave up 3 bases and J gave up 3 bases; unmatched junction bases: 8. The germline gives CDR1 KGHSH, CDR2 LQKENI. This CDR3 has 16 residues. Researchers ran the PCR with 60 Vbeta and 13 Jbeta primers. Using immunoSEQ multiplex PCR, the repertoire was profiled, and TCRdb retains in-frame clones only, with some absent. The table for this sample gives tens of thousands of clones. Specimen: PBMCs. J is TRBJ1-1 and V is TRBV18, with 9 bases matching TRBD1. This clonotype was obtained from a woman in her twenties or thirties in good health and CMV-seronegative. The CDR3 here is CASSPPRRQGDTEAFF. In DNA form, the CDR3 reads TGTGCCAGCTCACCCCCGCGGAGACAGGGGGACACTGAAGCTTTCTTT.